What follows describes a single T cell receptor (beta chain). Germline CDR1 is LNHDA and CDR2 is SQIVND (reference sequence). CDR3 size: 16 residues. Trimming left V 7 bases short and J 5 bases short, with 21 bases between. In the source study's methods: Amplification of reference gene primers provided the estimated nucleated cell counts. Measured with immunoSEQ multiplex PCR; TCRdb has only the in-frame clones, and not every one. That table gives V, J and clone size, and the DNA gave D and trimming. The data hold roughly 120,000 clones, with around 80% observed a single time. The data were obtained in a study of blood T cell repertoires in COVID-19. Study-wide background: The study drew acute and convalescent COVID-19 samples from the United States, Italy and Spain. T cells, B-cell-depleted T cells, or PBMCs provided the cDNA or gDNA that served as material.

This receptor was taken from a woman older than 75 with acute or convalescent COVID-19. The J gene is TRBJ1-3, the V gene TRBV19; D ambiguous. The sample consisted of peripheral blood. The CDR3 here is CASTTPKAGSRNTIYF. CDR3 sequence (DNA): TGTGCCAGTACCACTCCCAAGGCGGGCTCGAGAAACACCATATATTTT.